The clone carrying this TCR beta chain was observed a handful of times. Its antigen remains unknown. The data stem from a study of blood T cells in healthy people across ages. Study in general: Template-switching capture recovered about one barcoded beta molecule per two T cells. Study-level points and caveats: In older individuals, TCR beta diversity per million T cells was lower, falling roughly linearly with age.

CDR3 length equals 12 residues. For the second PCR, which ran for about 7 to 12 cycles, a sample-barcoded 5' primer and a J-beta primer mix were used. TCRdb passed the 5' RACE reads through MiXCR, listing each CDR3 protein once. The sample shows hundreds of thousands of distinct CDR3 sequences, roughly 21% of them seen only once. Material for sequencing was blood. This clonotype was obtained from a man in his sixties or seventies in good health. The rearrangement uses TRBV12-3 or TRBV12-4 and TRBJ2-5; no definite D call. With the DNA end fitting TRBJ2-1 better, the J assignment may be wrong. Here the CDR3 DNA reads TGTGCCAGCAGGTATAAGGACAATGAGCAGTTCTTC. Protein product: CASRYKDNEQFF.